One sample yielded the 18 T cell receptor beta chains listed below, sequenced in a study of blood T cell repertoires in COVID-19. Repertoires were generated with immunoSEQ multiplex PCR, while TCRdb's copy carries only in-frame clones and drops some. The table includes 210,000 or so clones, 85% to 90% detected once. The sequencing input was peripheral blood. These receptors all come from a young man with active or convalescent COVID-19.

V is TRBV4-2 and J is TRBJ2-3; the D is unclear. The germline V and J ends were trimmed by 5 bases and 5 bases, with 11 bases remaining between them. The CDR3 consists of 13 residues. Per germline, CDR1 LGHNA and CDR2 YNFKEQ. The CDR3 DNA reads as TGTGCCAGCAGCGCCGCAGCGAAAGATACGCAGTATTTT. Translation gives CASSAAAKDTQYF.

This clone was detected only once. This chain uses TRBV19 with TRBJ1-1, with 9 positions matching TRBD1. CDR1 is LNHDA and CDR2 is SQIVND in the germline V gene (reference sequence). CDR3 length: 15 residues. V trimming: 5 bases; J trimming: 4 bases; junction bases outside the gene matches: 8. The CDR3 loop reads CASSWEDRGGTEAFF. The DNA of the CDR3 is TGTGCCAGTAGTTGGGAGGACAGGGGTGGCACTGAAGCTTTCTTT. Supplemented by reference TRBV19 and TRBJ1-1, the full variable domain reads DGGITQSPKYLFRKEGQNVTLSCEQNLNHDAMYWYRQDPGQGLRLIYYSQIVNDFQKGDIAEGYSVSREKKESFPLTVTSAQKNPTAFYLCASSWEDRGGTEAFFGQGTRLTVV.

The chain has TRBV6-5 and TRBJ2-5, with 9 nucleotides matching TRBD1. V lost 6 bases to trimming and J lost 2 bases; unmatched junction nucleotides: 7. The CDR3 runs to 15 residues. Germline values: CDR1 MNHEY, CDR2 SVGAGI. CDR3 loop: CASRSRDRAQETQYF. For the CDR3, the DNA is TGTGCCAGCAGATCCCGGGACAGGGCACAAGAGACCCAGTACTTC.

This clone was picked up one time. This chain joins TRBV28 and TRBJ2-1, with 8 bases matching TRBD2. Germline-derived CDR1 and CDR2 are MDHEN and SYDVKM. The CDR3 is made up of 19 amino acids. V was pared by 6 bases and J by 10 bases, with 26 bases of the junction left unmatched. This CDR3 is CASSQYRFGAGVVRGEQFF. Written as DNA, the CDR3 is TGTGCCAGCAGCCAATACAGGTTTGGAGCGGGAGTGGTCCGTGGGGAGCAGTTCTTC.

The V call is TRBV12-3 or TRBV12-4, the J call TRBJ1-1, with no clear D. With 6 bases removed from V and 2 bases from J, the gap between germline ends came to 10 bases. The length of the CDR3 is 13 residues. DNA for the CDR3: TGTGCCAGCAGACCGACGGGAAACACTGAAGCTTTCTTT. Translation: CASRPTGNTEAFF.

The chain is built from TRBV28 and TRBJ2-1, with D perhaps TRBD2 (6 bases). The CDR3 runs 13 residues. With 5 bases removed from V and 13 bases from J, the gap between germline ends came to 18 bases. The germline CDR1 and CDR2 sequences are MDHEN and SYDVKM. The CDR3 bases are TGTGCCAGCAGTGACGCCGTGAGCGGGTACCAGTTCTTC. It specifies CASSDAVSGYQFF.

This clone came up once. The J gene is TRBJ2-7, the V gene TRBV12-3 or TRBV12-4, with TRBD2 as a possible D gene (5 bases). The CDR3 sequence is 13 residues long. The germline V and J ends were trimmed by 6 bases and 4 bases, with 13 bases remaining between them. Written as DNA, the CDR3 is TGTGCCAGCAGCCCGAACGGGATATACGAGCAGTACTTC. Translation: CASSPNGIYEQYF.

The gene calls are TRBV10-3 and TRBJ2-1, with TRBD2 matching over 7 bases. V was pared by 0 bases and J by 3 bases, with 5 bases of the junction left unmatched. CDR1 and CDR2 from the germline V gene are ENHRY and SYGVKD. This CDR3 region has 16 residues. The CDR3 here is CAISESSPSGYNEQFF. The CDR3 nucleotides are TGTGCCATCAGTGAGTCGAGCCCTAGCGGCTACAATGAGCAGTTCTTC.

This chain connects TRBV2 to TRBJ1-5; 7 nucleotides align to TRBD1. V lost 5 bases to trimming and J lost 3 bases; unmatched junction nucleotides: 10. The CDR3 sequence is 16 residues long. Germline CDR1 and CDR2: SNHLY and FYNNEI. The CDR3 coding sequence is TGTGCCAGCAGTTGGGACAGCGCAAAGAACAATCAGCCCCAGCATTTT. It yields the protein CASSWDSAKNNQPQHF.

The J gene is TRBJ2-1, the V gene TRBV28; TRBD2 might be the D (6 bases). Germline V gene sequence: CDR1 MDHEN, CDR2 SYDVKM. The V and J ends lost 7 bases and 0 bases respectively, with 10 bases between them. The CDR3 is 14 residues long. The CDR3 nucleotides are TGTGCCAGCATTCGGGGGAGCTCCTACAATGAGCAGTTCTTC. Its translation is CASIRGSSYNEQFF.

The gene calls are TRBV19 and TRBJ2-3; TRBD2 aligns across 7 bases. With 2 bases clipped from V and 2 bases from J, the junction kept 10 bases outside the gene matches. This CDR3 comprises 17 residues. Germline-derived CDR1 and CDR2 are LNHDA and SQIVND (reference sequence). The CDR3 spells CASSISPAGVTTDTQYF. Written as DNA, the CDR3 is TGTGCCAGTAGTATATCCCCTGCGGGAGTTACCACAGATACGCAGTATTTT.

The chain links TRBV7-8 to TRBJ1-2; 9 positions agree with TRBD1. Germline CDR1 SGHVS, CDR2 FQNEAQ. The CDR3 loop spans 17 amino acids. V shed 1 base and J 0 bases; nucleotides not matched to a gene: 6. For the CDR3, the DNA is TGTGCCAGCAGCTTAGATCAGGGGACAGGGACTAACTATGGCTACACCTTC. The encoded protein is CASSLDQGTGTNYGYTF.

This chain uses TRBV4-2 with TRBJ1-1; D uncertain. CDR3 size: 14 residues. The ends were cut back, 0 bases at V and 8 bases at J, with 13 bases in the middle. CDR1 and CDR2 from the germline V gene are LGHNA and YNFKEQ. In DNA form, the CDR3 reads TGTGCCAGCAGCCAAGAAAGTGGTCGAGTCGAAGCTTTCTTT. This sequence encodes CASSQESGRVEAFF.

The count of this clone is one. The rearrangement joins TRBV5-1 to TRBJ2-1, with 10 bases that match TRBD2. There are 14 residues in the CDR3. CDR1 SGHRS and CDR2 YFSETQ come from the germline V gene. V gave up 7 bases and J gave up 4 bases; unmatched junction bases: 5. The CDR3 sequence: CASRLAGEYNEQFF. In nucleotides, the CDR3 is TGCGCCAGCCGTCTAGCGGGAGAGTACAATGAGCAGTTCTTC.

This clone appeared a single time. The V and J genes are TRBV28 and TRBJ1-4; tentatively, D is TRBD1 (5 bases). CDR3 size: 15 residues. Looked up from germline, CDR1 is MDHEN and CDR2 is SYDVKM. Trimming left V 1 base short and J 2 bases short, with 8 bases between. The CDR3 spells CASSLLGGTNEKLFF. For the CDR3, the DNA is TGTGCCAGCAGTTTATTGGGGGGGACTAATGAAAAACTGTTTTTT.

This rearrangement joins TRBV7-2 to TRBJ2-7, with D unclear. Germline V gene data show CDR1 as SGHTA and CDR2 as FQGNSA. This CDR3 is built from 16 residues. The V gene lost 4 bases and the J gene lost 0 bases, with 16 bases spanning the gap. CDR3 sequence reads: CASSSLLLGSSYEQYF. The CDR3 region has the DNA TGTGCCAGCAGCTCCCTCCTTCTGGGCAGCTCCTACGAGCAGTACTTC.

This chain joins TRBV6-5 and TRBJ1-2; possible D gene TRBD1, 6 bases. Germline V gives CDR1 MNHEY, CDR2 SVGAGI. This CDR3 is 14 amino acids long. V dropped 4 bases and J dropped 4 bases, with 13 bases sitting between them. CDR3 protein: CASSSRTGIYGYTF. In DNA, the CDR3 is TGTGCCAGCAGTTCGCGCACAGGGATCTATGGCTACACCTTC.

This chain links TRBV2 with TRBJ1-4; no clear D. Deletions cut 6 bases from V and 3 bases from J, with 8 bases between. The length of the CDR3 is 13 residues. From germline, CDR1 is SNHLY and CDR2 FYNNEI. This CDR3 reads CASRANANEKLFF. The CDR3 nucleotides are TGTGCCAGCAGAGCGAACGCTAATGAAAAACTGTTTTTT. The complete variable domain, with remaining parts taken from reference TRBV2 and TRBJ1-4, reads EPEVTQTPSHQVTQMGQEVILRCVPISNHLYFYWYRQILGQKVEFLVSFYNNEISEKSEIFDDQFSVERPDGSNFTLKIRSTKLEDSAMYFCASRANANEKLFFGSGTQLSVL.